A single sample is the source of the 29 T cell receptor beta chains below, sequenced in a study of blood T cell repertoires in COVID-19. Profiled with immunoSEQ multiplex PCR; TCRdb holds only in-frame clones, not every one. The sample lists some 120,000 clones, about 80% occurring once. The specimen was peripheral blood. These receptors came from a woman between 45 and 60 years old with acute or convalescent COVID-19.

CDR3 protein: CASSVATNTGELFF. CDR3 DNA: TGTGCCAGCAGCGTAGCTACGAACACCGGGGAGCTGTTTTTT. The J gene is TRBJ2-2, the V gene TRBV9; the D is unclear. This CDR3 region has 14 residues. Trimming took off 0 bases at V and 0 bases at J, with 3 bases between the two ends. Germline CDR1 and CDR2: SGDLS and YYNGEE.

This chain uses TRBV25-1 with TRBJ1-1; D is possibly TRBD1 (5 bases). The CDR3 extends over 11 amino acids. Trimming took off 6 bases at V and 12 bases at J, with 14 bases between the two ends. Germline values: CDR1 MGHDK, CDR2 SYGVNS. CDR3: CASRGDGGTFF. As DNA, the CDR3 is TGTGCCAGCAGGGGGGACGGAGGGACTTTCTTT.

The gene calls are TRBV7-8 and TRBJ2-5; 7 positions agree with TRBD1. The V gene end was trimmed by 2 bases and the J gene end by 5 bases; junction bases not matched to a gene: 8. This CDR3 contains 15 residues. Per the germline V gene, CDR1 is SGHVS and CDR2 is FQNEAQ. DNA for the CDR3: TGTGCCAGCAGCTTACCCGGACAGGCCGGGGAGACCCAGTACTTC. Translated, it gives CASSLPGQAGETQYF.

The chain uses TRBV6-1 and TRBJ1-5; 7 positions agree with TRBD1. CDR1 and CDR2 from the germline V gene are MNHNS and SASEGT. V lost 1 base to trimming and J lost 7 bases; unmatched junction nucleotides: 4. This CDR3 has 14 residues. The DNA of the CDR3 is TGTGCCAGCAGTGAAGGGCCAGGGGGACAGCCCCAGCATTTT. Amino acids: CASSEGPGGQPQHF.

This chain joins TRBV29-1 and TRBJ2-5; 14 bases line up with TRBD2. V dropped 2 bases and J dropped 5; count of bases not matched to a gene: 7. The CDR3 extends over 16 amino acids. CDR1 is SQVTM, CDR2 ANQGSEA, per germline. The CDR3 spells CSVERTSGGRQETQYF. The CDR3 nucleotides read TGCAGCGTTGAAAGGACTAGCGGGGGGCGTCAGGAGACCCAGTACTTC.

The rearrangement joins TRBV5-1 to TRBJ1-4, with 9 nucleotides matching TRBD1. V lost 4 bases and J lost 7; bases outside the gene matches: 5. From germline, CDR1 is SGHRS and CDR2 YFSETQ. The CDR3 contains 14 residues. CDR3 nucleotides: TGCGCCAGCAGCGGGACAGGGTCGGGTGAAAAACTGTTTTTT. Encoded protein: CASSGTGSGEKLFF.

The chain uses TRBV6-5 and TRBJ2-1; D unclear. Germline CDR1 MNHEY, CDR2 SVGAGI. Trimming removed 6 bases at V and 8 bases at J, with 14 bases between. CDR3 length equals 13 residues. The CDR3 DNA follows: TGTGCCAGCAGCCTAGGTCTGTCGTATGAGCAGTTCTTC. Protein product: CASSLGLSYEQFF.

This clone was seen a handful of times. This chain joins TRBV11-3 and TRBJ2-1; TRBD2 matches at 9 bases. The V segment lost 5 bases and the J segment 9 bases; nucleotides outside the gene matches: 11. The germline V gene has CDR1 SGHNT and CDR2 YENEEA. CDR3 length: 15 amino acids. As DNA, the CDR3 is TGTGCCAGCAGCCAAAGCGGGGGGCCCAACGTTGAGCAGTTCTTC. This encodes CASSQSGGPNVEQFF.

The CDR3 region has the DNA TGTGCCAGCAGCGGGGGACAGGGCGTACCCTACTCCTATAATTCACCCCTCCACTTT. Its translation is CASSGGQGVPYSYNSPLHF. This chain connects TRBV9 to TRBJ1-6, with 9 bases matching TRBD1. The trim removed 3 bases at V and 0 bases at J, leaving 10 bases unmatched. The CDR3 extends over 19 amino acids. Germline lookup yields CDR1 SGDLS and CDR2 YYNGEE.

The chain uses TRBV28 and TRBJ1-1; weak D call: TRBD1 (5 bases). V lost 5 bases and J lost 5, with 15 bases in between. Germline CDR1 is MDHEN and CDR2 is SYDVKM. The CDR3 length is 14 residues. The CDR3 coding sequence is TGTGCCAGCAGTCTACCTTTGGGGGGAACTGAAGCTTTCTTT. It encodes CASSLPLGGTEAFF.

In DNA, the CDR3 is TGTGCCAGCAGCTATAGCGGGGGGGCCGTAGATACGCAGTATTTT. Translation gives CASSYSGGAVDTQYF. J is TRBJ2-3 and V is TRBV11-3; TRBD2 aligns across 11 bases. CDR1 and CDR2 (germline): SGHNT, YENEEA. The CDR3 runs to 15 residues. V lost 4 bases to trimming and J lost 5 bases; unmatched junction nucleotides: 5.

The CDR3 here is CASSRDYYIQYF. Here the CDR3 DNA reads TGTGCCAGCAGTCGGGACTATTACATTCAGTACTTC. The chain has TRBV12-3 or TRBV12-4 and TRBJ2-4; TRBD2 agrees at 7 bases. Unmatched junction bases numbered 3, after V lost 5 bases and J lost 8 bases. The CDR3 contains 12 residues.

This clone came up once. The chain combines TRBV7-9 with TRBJ1-2; 7 nucleotides match TRBD1. The length of the CDR3 is 17 residues. Germline-derived CDR1 and CDR2 are SEHNR and FQNEAQ (reference sequence). Trimming removed 5 bases from V and 4 bases from J; junction bases left unmatched: 16. CDR3 DNA: TGTGCCAGCAGCCGACCCATGGGGCAGGGGGAGGCCTATGGCTACACCTTC. Protein: CASSRPMGQGEAYGYTF.

The rearrangement joins TRBV7-6 to TRBJ2-3, with 7 bases fitting TRBD2. Germline lookup yields CDR1 SGHVS and CDR2 FNYEAQ. The CDR3 loop spans 15 amino acids. The V gene end was trimmed by 5 bases and the J gene end by 11 bases; junction bases not matched to a gene: 16. CDR3 in amino acids: CASSPLAGWGGRQYF. The DNA for the CDR3 is TGTGCCAGCAGCCCCCTCGCGGGGTGGGGGGGGAGGCAGTATTTT.

The V gene is TRBV19, the J gene TRBJ2-1, with 9 bases aligning to TRBD2. V shed 8 bases and J 2 bases; nucleotides not matched to a gene: 10. This CDR3 contains 16 residues. Per the germline V gene, CDR1 is LNHDA and CDR2 is SQIVND (reference sequence). The CDR3 sequence: CASVSRLAGTYNEQFF. For the CDR3, the DNA is TGTGCCAGTGTTAGTCGGCTAGCGGGGACCTACAATGAGCAGTTCTTC.

V and J are TRBV5-1 and TRBJ2-7; a weak D match, TRBD1 (6 bases). The V gene's germline CDR1 is SGHRS and CDR2 YFSETQ. This CDR3 contains 14 residues. Deletions cut 0 bases from V and 2 bases from J, with 9 bases between. The DNA for the CDR3 is TGCGCCAGCAGCTTGGATCGGACAGCCTACGAGCAGTACTTC. Protein product: CASSLDRTAYEQYF.

The CDR3 here is CAISARLTGTGSNTIYF. Written as DNA, the CDR3 is TGTGCCATCAGTGCGCGATTAACCGGGACAGGGTCGAACACCATATATTTT. This chain joins TRBV10-3 and TRBJ1-3; TRBD1 matches 9 bases. Germline lookup yields CDR1 ENHRY and CDR2 SYGVKD. With 4 bases clipped from V and 7 bases from J, the junction kept 14 bases outside the gene matches. The CDR3 totals 17 residues.

The chain combines TRBV10-2 with TRBJ2-4, with a tentative D call TRBD1 (5 bases). The germline V gene has CDR1 WSHSY and CDR2 SAAADI. The CDR3 length is 15 residues. Trimming pared 2 bases from V and 2 bases from J, leaving 10 bases between. DNA for the CDR3: TGCGCCAGCAGTGAGCCTCCAGGGACCAAAAACATTCAGTACTTC. It specifies CASSEPPGTKNIQYF.

This clone appeared a few times. J is TRBJ2-1 and V is TRBV19, with 8 nucleotides matching TRBD2. V gave up 4 bases and J gave up 12 bases; unmatched junction bases: 11. CDR1 and CDR2 (germline): LNHDA, SQIVND (reference sequence). The CDR3 is made up of 14 amino acids. The CDR3 DNA sequence: TGTGCCAGTAGTACCCCTGTTAGCGGGGCCCCGCAGTTCTTC. Protein sequence: CASSTPVSGAPQFF.

This clone showed up many times. Other DNA sequences in the sample encode the same CDR3. The chain recombines TRBV7-2 with TRBJ1-6; D remains ambiguous. V was pared by 1 base and J by 7 bases, with 5 bases between. The CDR3 is 13 amino acids. CDR1 is SGHTA and CDR2 is FQGNSA in the germline V gene. The CDR3 sequence is CASSLGGNSPLHF. The CDR3 region has the DNA TGTGCCAGCAGCTTAGGAGGCAATTCACCCCTCCACTTT. The variable domain in full, with the rest retrieved from reference TRBV7-2 and TRBJ1-6, is GAGVSQSPSNKVTEKGKDVELRCDPISGHTALYWYRQSLGQGLEFLIYFQGNSAPDKSGLPSDRFSAERTGGSVSTLTIQRTQQEDSAVYLCASSLGGNSPLHFGNGTRLTVT.

This clone was recorded once. The V call is TRBV15, the J call TRBJ1-3; D perhaps matches TRBD1 (6 bases). V was pared by 3 bases and J by 2 bases, with 11 bases between. CDR1 is LNHNV and CDR2 is YYDKDF in the germline V gene (reference sequence). The CDR3 has 15 residues. This CDR3 reads CATSSRGGTGNTIYF. The CDR3 DNA reads TGTGCCACCAGCAGTCGTGGGGGCACTGGAAACACCATATATTTT.

The chain joins TRBV5-5 to TRBJ2-1; TRBD2 aligns across 7 bases. The germline V gene encodes CDR1 SGHKS and CDR2 YYEKEE (reference sequence). Losses at the gene ends were 1 base for V and 8 bases for J; bases not matched to a gene: 3. The CDR3 loop spans 13 amino acids. The CDR3 DNA is TGTGCCAGCAGCTTGCAAAGCGGGGATGAGCAGTTCTTC. Its translation: CASSLQSGDEQFF.

The chain joins TRBV6-1 to TRBJ1-1; unclear D gene. V lost 2 bases and J lost 4, with 11 bases in between. Germline CDR1 and CDR2: MNHNS and SASEGT. This CDR3 has 14 residues. Here the CDR3 DNA reads TGTGCCAGCAGTGAACCAGGAACGCGCACTGAAGCTTTCTTT. Residues: CASSEPGTRTEAFF.

This rearrangement joins TRBV6-4 to TRBJ2-1; D remains ambiguous. The length of the CDR3 is 18 residues. The germline V gene encodes CDR1 MRHNA and CDR2 SNTAGT. V was clipped by 4 bases and J by 0 bases, with 19 bases between them. CDR3 nucleotides: TGTGCCAGCAGTGCTCAAATCGACCTCTACAGCTCCTACAATGAGCAGTTCTTC. Residues: CASSAQIDLYSSYNEQFF.

The rearrangement links TRBV20-1 to TRBJ2-7, with D unclear. Germline assignment: CDR1 DFQATT and CDR2 SNEGSKA (reference sequence). The length of the CDR3 is 11 residues. V lost 0 bases to trimming and J lost 5 bases, with 5 bases between them. The CDR3 DNA follows: TGCAGTGCTAGAGACTTAGACGAGCAGTACTTC. Translating gives CSARDLDEQYF.

The chain carries TRBV30 and TRBJ2-3, with D possibly being TRBD2 (6 bases). Germline CDR1 is GTSNPN and CDR2 is SVGIG (reference sequence). V lost 0 bases and J 3 bases, leaving 13 bases between the germline ends. The CDR3 is made up of 15 amino acids. This CDR3 is CAWSVRGRRTDTQYF. CDR3 nucleotide sequence: TGTGCCTGGAGTGTACGGGGGAGAAGGACAGATACGCAGTATTTT.

The chain is built from TRBV7-9 and TRBJ2-2; D may be TRBD2 (7 bases). Trimming removed 7 bases at V and 7 bases at J, with 16 bases between. CDR1 is SEHNR and CDR2 is FQNEAQ in the germline V gene (reference sequence). The CDR3 has 14 amino acids. As DNA, the CDR3 is TGTGCCAGCACCGAGGGGGGGCCAAACGGGGAGCTGTTTTTT. Protein sequence: CASTEGGPNGELFF.

The chain uses TRBV5-1 and TRBJ1-4; no definite D call. Germline loops: CDR1 SGHRS, CDR2 YFSETQ. This CDR3 contains 16 residues. V was pared by 2 bases and J by 7 bases, with 18 bases between. The CDR3 protein is CASSFDSRLVGEKLFF. The DNA for the CDR3 is TGCGCCAGCAGCTTCGATTCGAGGCTGGTTGGTGAAAAACTGTTTTTT.

The V gene is TRBV7-3, the J gene TRBJ2-7; tentatively, D is TRBD1 (7 bases). Germline CDR1 SGHTA, CDR2 FQGTGA. V gave up 5 bases and J gave up 7 bases, with 18 bases separating them. This CDR3 contains 14 residues. CDR3 nucleotide sequence: TGTGCCAGCAGCCCAGGGGGAGGCCGGAGGGAGCAGTACTTC. Its translation: CASSPGGGRREQYF.